This TCR beta chain was captured by sequencing in a study of a mutant IDH1 vaccine in newly diagnosed glioma. Study-wide background: Patients were pretreated with radiotherapy, temozolomide, or both, mostly both. General study results and limits: Pseudoprogression looked unconnected to shifts in top peripheral T cell clonotypes.

This sample's time point: baseline, week 1 (first vaccination visit). As to treatment: pre-vaccination baseline after standard-of-care therapy. The donors' diagnosis was new WHO grade 3 or 4 astrocytoma that was IDH1-mutant and ATRX-lost. The CDR3 has 13 amino acids. From germline, CDR1 is MNHNS and CDR2 SASEGT. Trimming took 5 bases from V and 2 from J, leaving 10 bases between them. Measured with immunoSEQ multiplex PCR; TCRdb has only the in-frame clones, and not every one. Altogether about 92,000 clones are present, roughly 80% being singletons, with the ten largest covering approximately 7.4%. For this clone: Its matching antigen is unknown.

This TCR was recovered from a woman between 45 and 65 years old with glioma. Sequenced here: PBMCs, sampled from a glioma patient treated with radiotherapy, temozolomide or both. This chain links TRBV6-1 with TRBJ2-7; D not certain. In DNA, the CDR3 is TGTGCCAGCAGTCGTGAGCTCACCTACGAGCAGTACTTC. Translated: CASSRELTYEQYF.